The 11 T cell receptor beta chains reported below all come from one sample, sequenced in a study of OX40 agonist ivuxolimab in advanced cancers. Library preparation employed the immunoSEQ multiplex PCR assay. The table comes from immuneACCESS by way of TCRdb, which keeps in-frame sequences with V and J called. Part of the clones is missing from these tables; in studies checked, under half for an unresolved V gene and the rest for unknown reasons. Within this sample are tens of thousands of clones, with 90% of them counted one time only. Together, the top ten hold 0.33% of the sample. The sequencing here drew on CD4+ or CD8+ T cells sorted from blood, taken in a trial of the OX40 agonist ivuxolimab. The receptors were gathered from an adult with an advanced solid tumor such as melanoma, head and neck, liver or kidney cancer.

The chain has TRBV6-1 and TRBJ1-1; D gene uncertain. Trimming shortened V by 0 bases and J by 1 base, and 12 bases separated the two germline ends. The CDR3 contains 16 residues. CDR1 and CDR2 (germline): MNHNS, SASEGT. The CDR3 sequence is CASSEARGLGNTEAFF. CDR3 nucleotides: TGTGCCAGCAGTGAAGCACGGGGATTGGGGAACACTGAAGCTTTCTTT.

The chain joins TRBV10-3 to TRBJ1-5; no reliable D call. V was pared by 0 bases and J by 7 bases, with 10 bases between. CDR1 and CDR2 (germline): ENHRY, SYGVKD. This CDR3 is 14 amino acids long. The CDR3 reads CAISESTREQPQHF. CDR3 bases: TGTGCCATCAGTGAGTCGACTCGGGAGCAGCCCCAGCATTTT.

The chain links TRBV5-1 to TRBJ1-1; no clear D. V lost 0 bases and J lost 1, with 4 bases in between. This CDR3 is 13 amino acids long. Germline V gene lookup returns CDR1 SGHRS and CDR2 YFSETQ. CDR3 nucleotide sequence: TGCGCCAGCAGCTTGGTAGCGAACACTGAAGCTTTCTTT. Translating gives CASSLVANTEAFF.

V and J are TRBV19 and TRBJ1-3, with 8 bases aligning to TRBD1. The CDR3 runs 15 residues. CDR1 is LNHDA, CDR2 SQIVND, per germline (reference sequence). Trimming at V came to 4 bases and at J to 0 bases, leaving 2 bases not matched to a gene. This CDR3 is CASSKGQGSGNTIYF. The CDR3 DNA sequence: TGTGCCAGTAGTAAAGGACAGGGCTCTGGAAACACCATATATTTT.

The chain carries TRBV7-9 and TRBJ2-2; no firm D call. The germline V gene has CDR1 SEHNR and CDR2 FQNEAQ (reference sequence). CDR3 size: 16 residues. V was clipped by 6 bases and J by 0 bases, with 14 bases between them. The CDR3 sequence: CASRRSFGANTGELFF. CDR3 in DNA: TGTGCCAGCAGAAGGTCATTCGGCGCGAACACCGGGGAGCTGTTTTTT.

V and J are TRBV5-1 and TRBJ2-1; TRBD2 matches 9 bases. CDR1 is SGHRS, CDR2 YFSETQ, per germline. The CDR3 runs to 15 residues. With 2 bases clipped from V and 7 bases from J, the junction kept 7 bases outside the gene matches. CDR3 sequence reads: CASSLIAGGPNEQFF. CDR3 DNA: TGCGCCAGCAGCTTAATCGCGGGGGGGCCGAATGAGCAGTTCTTC. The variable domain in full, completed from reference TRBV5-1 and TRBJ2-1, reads KAGVTQTPRYLIKTRGQQVTLSCSPISGHRSVSWYQQTPGQGLQFLFEYFSETQRNKGNFPGRFSGRQFSNSRSEMNVSTLELGDSALYLCASSLIAGGPNEQFFGPGTRLTVL.

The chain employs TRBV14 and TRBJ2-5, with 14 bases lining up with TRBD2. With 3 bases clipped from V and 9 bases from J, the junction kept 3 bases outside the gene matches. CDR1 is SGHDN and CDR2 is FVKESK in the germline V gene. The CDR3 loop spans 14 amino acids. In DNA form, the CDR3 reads TGTGCCAGCAGCCAGACTAGCGGGGGGGCCGCCCAGTACTTC. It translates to CASSQTSGGAAQYF.

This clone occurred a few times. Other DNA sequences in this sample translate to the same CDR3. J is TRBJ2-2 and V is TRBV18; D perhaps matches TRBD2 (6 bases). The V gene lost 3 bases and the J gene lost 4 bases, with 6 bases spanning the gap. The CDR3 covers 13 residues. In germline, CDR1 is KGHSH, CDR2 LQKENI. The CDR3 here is CASSPGSTGELFF. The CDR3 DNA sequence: TGTGCCAGCTCACCCGGGAGCACCGGGGAGCTGTTTTTT.

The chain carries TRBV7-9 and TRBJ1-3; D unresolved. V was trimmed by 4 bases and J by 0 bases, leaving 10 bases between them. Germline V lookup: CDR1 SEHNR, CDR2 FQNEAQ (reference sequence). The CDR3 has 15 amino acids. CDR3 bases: TGTGCCAGCAGCTCTTACCGAGACTCTGGAAACACCATATATTTT. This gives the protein CASSSYRDSGNTIYF.

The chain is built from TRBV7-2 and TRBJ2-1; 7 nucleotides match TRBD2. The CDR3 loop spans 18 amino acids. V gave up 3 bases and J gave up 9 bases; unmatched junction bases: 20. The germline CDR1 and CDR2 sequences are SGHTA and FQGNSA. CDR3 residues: CASSFFSTGLRLRTEQFF. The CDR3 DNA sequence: TGTGCCAGCAGCTTTTTTTCGACGGGACTACGTCTCCGTACTGAGCAGTTCTTC.

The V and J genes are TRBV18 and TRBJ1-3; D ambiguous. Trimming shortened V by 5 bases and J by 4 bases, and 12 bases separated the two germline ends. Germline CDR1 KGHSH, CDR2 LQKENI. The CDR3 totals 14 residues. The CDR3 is CASSGDRGGNTIYF. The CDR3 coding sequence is TGTGCCAGCTCAGGCGATCGGGGAGGAAACACCATATATTTT.